The clone carrying this TCR beta chain was recorded only once. Its specificity is not known. These data belong to a study of early stage breast cancer tumors. Study-wide findings and caveats: In about 90% of the 16 patients, blood comparison separated tumor from normal breast.

CDR3 length equals 11 residues. Looked up from germline, CDR1 is SQVTM and CDR2 is ANQGSEA. Trimming took 7 bases from V and 4 from J, leaving 10 bases between them. The method was immunoSEQ multiplex PCR; TCRdb's version includes in-frame clones alone and lacks a portion of them. The sample contains around 31,000 clones, around 75% of which appear only once. The V gene is TRBV29-1, the J gene TRBJ1-2; D gene ambiguous. The source material was blood. This TCR was sampled from a person aged 35-55 years with breast cancer. The CDR3 nucleotides read TGCAGCGGCAGCACCGTCTATGGCTACACCTTC. Its translation: CSGSTVYGYTF.